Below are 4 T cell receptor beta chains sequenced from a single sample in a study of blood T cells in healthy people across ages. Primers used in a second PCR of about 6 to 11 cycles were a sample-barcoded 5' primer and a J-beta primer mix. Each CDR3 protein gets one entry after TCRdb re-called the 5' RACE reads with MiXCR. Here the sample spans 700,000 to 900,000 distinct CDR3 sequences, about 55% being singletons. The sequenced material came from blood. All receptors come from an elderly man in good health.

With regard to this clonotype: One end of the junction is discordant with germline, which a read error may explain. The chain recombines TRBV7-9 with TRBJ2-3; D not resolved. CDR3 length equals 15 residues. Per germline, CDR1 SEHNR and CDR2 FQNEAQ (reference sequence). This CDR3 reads CANSLEGLDTDTQYF. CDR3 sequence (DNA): TGTGCCAACAGCTTAGAAGGGCTAGACACAGATACGCAGTATTTT.

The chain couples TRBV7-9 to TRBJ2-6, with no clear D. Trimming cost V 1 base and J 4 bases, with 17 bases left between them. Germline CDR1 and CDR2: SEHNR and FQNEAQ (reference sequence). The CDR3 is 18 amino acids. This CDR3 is CASSLGRSRDSGANVLTF. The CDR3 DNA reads TGTGCCAGCAGCTTAGGCCGTTCAAGGGATTCCGGGGCCAACGTCCTGACTTTC.

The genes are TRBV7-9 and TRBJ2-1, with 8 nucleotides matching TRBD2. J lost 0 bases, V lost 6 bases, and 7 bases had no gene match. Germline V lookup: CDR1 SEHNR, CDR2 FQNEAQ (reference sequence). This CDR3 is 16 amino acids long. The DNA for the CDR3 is TGTGCCAGCAGATATAGCGGGGCGAGCTCCTACAATGAGCAGTTCTTC. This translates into CASRYSGASSYNEQFF.

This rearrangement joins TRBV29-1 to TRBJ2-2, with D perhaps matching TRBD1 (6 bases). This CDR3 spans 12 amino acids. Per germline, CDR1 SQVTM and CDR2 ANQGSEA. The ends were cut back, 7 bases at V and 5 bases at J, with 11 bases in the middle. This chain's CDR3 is CSGMTGTGELFF. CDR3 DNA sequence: TGCAGCGGGATGACAGGAACCGGGGAGCTGTTTTTT.